This T cell receptor (beta chain) derives from a study of technical replicates of blood from a handful of donors. Assay: immunoSEQ multiplex PCR; the TCRdb copy retains only in-frame clones and omits some. This table has under 100,000 clones, around 95% appearing once. Germline assignment: CDR1 SGHNT and CDR2 YYREEE (reference sequence). The CDR3 is 13 amino acids. Trimming cost V 1 base and J 1 base, with 5 bases left between them. The chain joins TRBV5-4 to TRBJ1-1; D call uncertain. Sequencing used T cells isolated from PBMCs. The source is a human donor in good health. The CDR3 region is CASSLLGNTEAFF. In DNA form, the CDR3 reads TGTGCCAGCAGCTTGCTAGGGAACACTGAAGCTTTCTTT.